This entry lists 9 T cell receptor beta chains sequenced from one sample in a study of CD8+ T cells in alopecia areata. Sequencing relied on a cDNA template that was reverse transcribed from extracted RNA. This table comes from immunoSEQ multiplex PCR, and its TCRdb copy is limited to in-frame clones, with some not included. The table has around 200,000 clones, about 55% seen once. Treatment indicated: oral pan-JAK inhibitor, 5-10 mg twice daily. Sequenced here: CD8+ T cells sorted from blood, sampled at week 24, from a patient treated with tofacitinib. The source is a human donor with alopecia areata.

The chain is built from TRBV7-3 and TRBJ1-2; D is unclear. The germline V and J ends were trimmed by 2 bases and 3 bases, with 10 bases remaining between them. Germline V gene sequence: CDR1 SGHTA, CDR2 FQGTGA. The CDR3 length is 14 residues. The CDR3 DNA reads as TGTGCCAGCAGCTTAGTGGACCGACACTATGGCTACACCTTC. Translation gives CASSLVDRHYGYTF.

This clone was seen a few times. This CDR3 is CASSAGRYNEQFF. DNA for the CDR3: TGTGCCAGCAGCGCGGGACGCTACAATGAGCAGTTCTTC. The rearrangement links TRBV5-6 to TRBJ2-1; TRBD2 might be the D (6 bases). The CDR3 contains 13 residues. V was cut by 4 bases and J by 3 bases, with 8 bases left in between. Germline CDR1 is SGHDT and CDR2 is YYEEEE.

The J gene is TRBJ2-7, the V gene TRBV30; TRBD1 matches 7 bases. V lost 8 bases to trimming and J lost 7 bases; unmatched junction nucleotides: 8. This CDR3 region has 11 residues. Germline-derived CDR1 and CDR2 are GTSNPN and SVGIG (reference sequence). The CDR3 reads CAGERGREQYF. The CDR3 DNA follows: TGTGCCGGAGAAAGGGGGCGTGAGCAGTACTTC.

This chain links TRBV25-1 with TRBJ2-1; D unresolved. Per germline, CDR1 MGHDK and CDR2 SYGVNS. V dropped 1 base and J dropped 0 bases, with 4 bases sitting between them. CDR3 size: 14 residues. The CDR3 region is CASSESSSYNEQFF. The CDR3 coding sequence is TGTGCCAGCAGTGAATCCAGCTCCTACAATGAGCAGTTCTTC.

A few counts support this clone. As DNA, the CDR3 is TGCAGCGTTGAGGGAGAGGGCACTGAAGCTTTCTTT. Its protein product is CSVEGEGTEAFF. V usage is TRBV29-1 and J usage is TRBJ1-1; D gene uncertain. The CDR3 has 12 amino acids. Germline assignment: CDR1 SQVTM and CDR2 ANQGSEA. Trimming shortened V by 3 bases and J by 4 bases, and 9 bases separated the two germline ends.

The chain carries TRBV29-1 and TRBJ2-7, with D possibly matching TRBD1 (5 bases). The V end was cut by 7 bases, the J end by 2 bases, with 12 bases between. Germline CDR1 and CDR2: SQVTM and ANQGSEA. This CDR3 has 12 amino acids. CDR3: CSAGPDTYEQYF. The CDR3 DNA reads as TGCAGCGCCGGCCCGGACACCTACGAGCAGTACTTC.

The chain is built from TRBV5-8 and TRBJ1-5; TRBD1 matches at 9 bases. The CDR3 runs 16 residues. In germline, CDR1 is SGHTS, CDR2 YDEGEE. The V gene end was trimmed by 5 bases and the J gene end by 4 bases; junction bases not matched to a gene: 10. The CDR3 DNA sequence: TGTGCCAGCAGGTATACCGGGACAGGGTGGAATCAGCCCCAGCATTTT. Its translation is CASRYTGTGWNQPQHF.

V gene TRBV13 combines with J gene TRBJ2-1; possibly TRBD2 for D (5 bases). Trimming stripped 3 bases from V and 4 bases from J, with 7 bases between. The CDR3 spans 13 residues. Germline CDR1 PRHDT, CDR2 FYEKMQ (reference sequence). CDR3 region: CASSFAGYNEQFF. The CDR3, as DNA: TGTGCCAGCAGCTTTGCGGGTTACAATGAGCAGTTCTTC.

The chain employs TRBV27 and TRBJ2-7, with a possible D match to TRBD1 (6 bases). V gave up 7 bases and J gave up 4 bases, with 8 bases separating them. This CDR3 region has 11 residues. Germline CDR1 and CDR2: MNHEY and SMNVEV (reference sequence). For the CDR3, the DNA is TGTGCCAGCACTAGGGGGTACGAGCAGTACTTC. Translated, it gives CASTRGYEQYF.